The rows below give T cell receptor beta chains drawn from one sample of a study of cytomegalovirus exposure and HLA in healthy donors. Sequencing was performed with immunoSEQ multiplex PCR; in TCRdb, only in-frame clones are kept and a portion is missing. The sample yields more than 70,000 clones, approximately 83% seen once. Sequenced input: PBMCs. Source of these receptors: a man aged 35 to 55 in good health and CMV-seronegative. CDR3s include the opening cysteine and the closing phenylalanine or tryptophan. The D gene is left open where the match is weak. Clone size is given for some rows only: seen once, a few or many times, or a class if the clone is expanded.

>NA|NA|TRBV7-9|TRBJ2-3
TGTGCCAGCAGCTTCAGCGGAAGCTCAGATACGCAGTATTTT
CASSFSGSSDTQYF
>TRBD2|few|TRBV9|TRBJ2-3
TGTGCCAGCAGCGAAGGACTAGCGGGGATGGATACGCAGTATTTT
CASSEGLAGMDTQYF
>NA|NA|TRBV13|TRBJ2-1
TGTGCCAGCAGCCCACCAAGGACAGTGGGTGAGCAGTTCTTC
CASSPPRTVGEQFF
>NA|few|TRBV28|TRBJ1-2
TGTGCCAGCAGACCAGGTGGGGGGGCCTATGGCTACACCTTC
CASRPGGGAYGYTF
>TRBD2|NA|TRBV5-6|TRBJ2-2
TGTGCCAGCAGCTTGCTGTATAGCGGGGAGGACACCGGGGAGCTGTTTTTT
CASSLLYSGEDTGELFF
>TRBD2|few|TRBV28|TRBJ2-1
TGTGCCAGCAGTTTAAGCTACGGACTAGCGGGGGGGGATGAGCAGTTCTTC
CASSLSYGLAGGDEQFF
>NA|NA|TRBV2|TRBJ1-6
TGTGCCAGCAATTATGACAGCTTTAATTCACCCCTCCACTTT
CASNYDSFNSPLHF
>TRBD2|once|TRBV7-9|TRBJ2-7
TGTGCCAGCAGCTTAGGATCGGGACTAAGCTCCTACGAGCAGTACTTC
CASSLGSGLSSYEQYF
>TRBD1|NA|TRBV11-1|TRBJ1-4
TGTGCCAGCAGCGCCGGGACAGGCCGTAATGAAAAACTGTTTTTT
CASSAGTGRNEKLFF
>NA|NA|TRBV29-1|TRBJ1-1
TGCAGCGTCGGGAGGTTAGGGGCGGCTGAAGCTTTCTTT
CSVGRLGAAEAFF
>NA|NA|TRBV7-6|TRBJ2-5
TGTGCCAGCAGCTTATTAGCCCCCGAGACCCAGTACTTC
CASSLLAPETQYF
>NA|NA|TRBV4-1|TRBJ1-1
TGCGCCAGCAGCCAAGGCGTTGCGCTGAACACTGAAGCTTTCTTT
CASSQGVALNTEAFF
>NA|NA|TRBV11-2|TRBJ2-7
TGTGCCAGCAGCTTAGAACGGGGAACCACCTACGAGCAGTACTTC
CASSLERGTTYEQYF
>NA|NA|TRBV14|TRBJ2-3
TGTGCCAGCAGCCAAGGAGGGTTTCATACGCAGTATTTT
CASSQGGFHTQYF
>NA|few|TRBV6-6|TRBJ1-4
TGTGCCAGCAGCCACCTCGAGCCAACTAATGAAAAACTGTTTTTT
CASSHLEPTNEKLFF
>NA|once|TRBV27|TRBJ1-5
TGTGCCAGCAGTTTCTATAATCAGCCCCAGCATTTT
CASSFYNQPQHF